These 10 T cell receptor beta chains were all obtained from the same sample, sequenced in a study of blood T cells in healthy people across ages. A second 7 to 11 cycle PCR used barcoded and J-beta primers. TCRdb passed the 5' RACE reads through MiXCR, listing each CDR3 protein once. The table records some 690,000 distinct CDR3 sequences, 20% to 25% of them present only once. Sequencing was done on a sample of blood. Source of these receptors: a man in his 70s in good health.

The V and J genes are TRBV29-1 and TRBJ1-2; unclear D gene. V was cut by 4 bases and J by 3 bases, with 6 bases left in between. Germline CDR1 reads SQVTM; CDR2 reads ANQGSEA. This CDR3 has 11 amino acids. The CDR3 protein is CSVGADYGYTF. The DNA for the CDR3 is TGCAGCGTTGGTGCAGACTATGGCTACACCTTC.

In its sample, this clonotype was seen a few times. CDR3: CASSPALVADNEQFF. The CDR3 region has the DNA TGTGCCAGCAGCCCCGCCCTGGTGGCGGACAATGAGCAGTTCTTC. The chain employs TRBV7-3 and TRBJ2-1; unclear D gene. CDR1 is SGHTA and CDR2 is FQGTGA in the germline V gene. The CDR3 is 15 residues long. V lost 5 bases to trimming and J lost 5 bases, with 16 bases between them.

The sample holds a few counts of this clonotype. The V gene is TRBV20-1, the J gene TRBJ2-5; D gene uncertain. TRBJ2-1 explains the end of the DNA better; the J call may be wrong. The CDR3 is 15 residues long. Per the germline V gene, CDR1 is DFQATT and CDR2 is SNEGSKA (reference sequence). The CDR3 sequence: CSARAGLLLSDEQFF. The CDR3 coding sequence is TGCAGTGCTAGAGCTGGCCTACTCCTCTCGGATGAGCAGTTCTTC.

This rearrangement joins TRBV12-3 or TRBV12-4 to TRBJ2-3; D remains ambiguous. V was trimmed by 6 bases and J by 5 bases, leaving 9 bases between them. The CDR3 spans 12 residues. The CDR3 here is CASRRLVDTQYF. CDR3 nucleotide sequence: TGTGCCAGCAGACGGCTAGTAGATACGCAGTATTTT.

V gene TRBV13 combines with J gene TRBJ1-3, with TRBD1 as a possible D gene (6 bases). CDR1 is PRHDT and CDR2 is FYEKMQ in the germline V gene (reference sequence). This CDR3 comprises 18 residues. Trimming stripped 5 bases from V and 3 bases from J, with 23 bases between. CDR3 sequence: CASSPSRDTRGYGNTIYF. CDR3 DNA: TGTGCCAGCAGCCCAAGTCGGGACACCCGAGGATATGGAAACACCATATATTTT.

V gene TRBV6-5 combines with J gene TRBJ2-7; D possibly corresponds to TRBD2 (5 bases). Trimming removed 5 bases at V and 2 bases at J, with 13 bases between. Germline assignment: CDR1 MNHEY and CDR2 SVGAGI. This CDR3 is built from 14 residues. The CDR3 is CASSDIGSAYEQYF. CDR3 DNA: TGTGCCAGCAGTGATATCGGTAGCGCCTACGAGCAGTACTTC.

Written as DNA, the CDR3 is TGTGCCAGCAGCCAAGAAATCCGGAGCACAGATACGCAGTATTTT. Protein: CASSQEIRSTDTQYF. The V gene is TRBV3-1, the J gene TRBJ2-3; no reliable D call. Germline V lookup: CDR1 LGHDT, CDR2 YNNKEL (reference sequence). V gave up 0 bases and J gave up 0 bases, with 7 bases separating them. The CDR3 consists of 15 residues.

The chain couples TRBV11-2 to TRBJ1-2; maybe TRBD1 (6 bases). V was pared by 2 bases and J by 4 bases, with 8 bases between. This CDR3 has 13 amino acids. CDR1 is SGHAT and CDR2 is FQNNGV in the germline V gene. The CDR3 sequence is CASSLNRVYGYTF. In DNA, the CDR3 is TGTGCCAGCAGCTTAAACAGGGTCTATGGCTACACCTTC.

This chain uses TRBV28 with TRBJ1-4; 7 positions agree with TRBD1. CDR1 and CDR2 from the germline V gene are MDHEN and SYDVKM. CDR3 length: 16 amino acids. Trimming at V came to 1 base and at J to 4 bases, leaving 6 bases not matched to a gene. CDR3 nucleotides: TGTGCCAGCAGTTTATTTAGGGACAGCTTTAATGAAAAACTGTTTTTT. Its protein product is CASSLFRDSFNEKLFF.

This clonotype has only one observation. At one boundary the junction diverges from the germline segment, which might be a read error. CDR3 nucleotides: TGCAGTGCTAGGGATCGGGACTATGGTTACACCTTC. Translation: CSARDRDYGYTF. This sequence joins TRBV20-1 and TRBJ1-2; TRBD1 is a possible D gene (5 bases). CDR3 length: 12 residues. In germline, CDR1 is DFQATT, CDR2 SNEGSKA (reference sequence).